This T cell receptor beta chain is drawn from a study of cytomegalovirus exposure and HLA in healthy donors. The wider study: Counted in an early data release were 65 million to 100 million unique TCRs from HLA-typed donors.

This clone was seen once. No antigen is known for it. Points from the study as a whole: Researchers counted around 160 TCR beta chains as cytomegalovirus-associated. Another analysis was done later, and it associated around 17,000 TCR beta sequences with HLA alleles at 0.05 false discovery rate. Later analysis suggested most CMV-associated TCR beta chains were HLA-restricted.

The PCR employed 60 Vbeta primers together with 13 Jbeta primers. Method: immunoSEQ multiplex PCR; TCRdb's copy keeps in-frame clones and lacks some. Seen here are approximately 100,000 clones, 75% observed once, and the top ten hold about 9.4%. Sequenced sample: PBMCs. The sequence came from a man aged 50 to 59 in good health and CMV-seronegative.

The CDR3 region is CSVWDGGSMNTEAFF. The CDR3 DNA reads as TGCAGCGTCTGGGACGGGGGTTCGATGAACACTGAAGCTTTCTTT. V gene TRBV29-1 combines with J gene TRBJ1-1; maybe TRBD1 (5 bases). V dropped 6 bases and J dropped 0 bases, with 17 bases sitting between them. The CDR3 is made up of 15 amino acids. Germline CDR1 and CDR2: SQVTM and ANQGSEA.